One TCR beta chain is described in this entry. Which antigen it targets is not known. No base qualities exist here, and no much larger clone lies one base off it. The sample comes from a study of chemoradiotherapy in HPV16-positive cancers (dated by TCRdb to between 2022 and 2023). About the investigation overall: Functional T-cell assays on cells from two HPV16-positive patients defined candidate HPV-specific T-cell clones and common TCR motifs. The study set out to ask whether T-cell immunity against the HPV oncoproteins E6 and E7 changes over the course of chemoradiotherapy and whether that immunity affects survival. The candidate HPV-specific TCRs and motifs were subsequently tracked in TCR repertoires obtained from roughly 90 patients with HPV-related cancers. General conclusions and limits of the study: The functional definition of HPV-specific T cells came from only a couple of HPV16-positive patients, and the survival association was reported for HPV16-positive patients. Among HPV16-positive patients, expansion of HPV-responsive T cells during chemoradiotherapy was associated with better recurrence-free survival. Expansion of candidate HPV-specific clones and E7-related TCR motifs was observed in the tumor microenvironment during treatment, whereas no such expansion was observed for non-HPV-specific T cells.

At the junction V is shortened by 4 bases and J by 6 bases; bases outside the gene matches: 6. The CDR3 starts with the cysteine, ends with the phenylalanine, and has 14 residues. Left in the record is the CDR3 DNA by itself, 42 bases read in frame from the first base. According to the germline V gene (reference sequence), CDR1 reads MNHEY and CDR2 reads SMNVEV. The library was obtained by the immunoSEQ multiplex PCR assay. Imported from immuneACCESS, the table was reduced by TCRdb to in-frame sequences with V and J called. These copies leave out some clones; in studies compared against another copy, an unresolved V gene accounts for under half, and the cause of the remainder is not known. Within this sample are around 8,000 clones, with roughly four fifths of them counted one time only. The ten largest clonotypes hold roughly 6.7% of the sample. Repertoires were sampled multiple times during chemoradiotherapy, which allowed clonal expansion in the tumor microenvironment to be followed.

This TCR came from a human donor with HPV-associated anogenital cancer. The chain links TRBV27 with TRBJ1-2; 9 of the junction bases match TRBD1. Sampling was performed from a patient who underwent chemoradiotherapy. The nucleotides read TGTGCCAGCAGTTCCACAGGGGGCGTAAATGGCTACACCTTC. This sequence encodes CASSSTGGVNGYTF.